The 15 T cell receptor beta chains given below trace back to one sample, sequenced in a study of OX40 agonist ivuxolimab in advanced cancers. The protocol was immunoSEQ multiplex PCR, while the TCRdb copy is restricted to in-frame clones and leaves out a portion. This table holds about 69,000 clones, around 87% found once. This specimen was CD4+ or CD8+ T cells sorted from blood, taken in a trial of the OX40 agonist ivuxolimab. The receptors come from an adult with an advanced solid tumor such as melanoma, head and neck, liver or kidney cancer.

The table lists this clone with a count of one. This chain joins TRBV7-9 and TRBJ1-4; D perhaps matches TRBD1 (5 bases). This CDR3 spans 16 amino acids. Trimming removed 2 bases at V and 4 bases at J, with 14 bases between. Germline assignment: CDR1 SEHNR and CDR2 FQNEAQ (reference sequence). The CDR3 is CASSLNGAGGNEKLFF. The CDR3 region has the DNA TGTGCCAGCAGCTTAAACGGGGCAGGAGGTAATGAAAAACTGTTTTTT.

The genes are TRBV6-6 and TRBJ2-5; 9 bases line up with TRBD1. This CDR3 has 14 residues. Germline CDR1 is MNHNY and CDR2 is SVGAGI (reference sequence). The junction had 5 bases not matched to a gene; V was cut back by 4 bases and J by 5 bases. The CDR3 is CASSWGTGKETQYF. Here the CDR3 DNA reads TGTGCCAGCAGTTGGGGGACAGGGAAGGAGACCCAGTACTTC.

This chain links TRBV6-5 with TRBJ1-2, with TRBD1 as a possible D gene (6 bases). This CDR3 spans 13 amino acids. In germline, CDR1 is MNHEY, CDR2 SVGAGI. V shed 7 bases and J shed 3 bases, with 12 bases lying between them. CDR3 sequence reads: CASTQDRYYGYTF. CDR3 in DNA: TGTGCCAGCACCCAGGACAGATACTATGGCTACACCTTC.

CDR3 DNA sequence: TGTGCCAGCAGTGGAAAGATGGGCACCGGGGAGCTGTTTTTT. Its translation is CASSGKMGTGELFF. The chain employs TRBV2 and TRBJ2-2, with unresolved D. This CDR3 comprises 14 residues. V dropped 4 bases and J dropped 4 bases, with 10 bases sitting between them. CDR1 is SNHLY, CDR2 FYNNEI, per germline.

This chain links TRBV5-4 with TRBJ2-2, with 7 bases identical to TRBD1. Germline CDR1 is SGHNT and CDR2 is YYREEE (reference sequence). The trim removed 1 base at V and 6 bases at J, leaving 0 bases unmatched. CDR3 length equals 13 residues. DNA for the CDR3: TGTGCCAGCAGCTTGACAGGGGCCGGGGAGCTGTTTTTT. This codes for CASSLTGAGELFF.

The CDR3 DNA reads TGTGCCAGCCTCCGGACTGAAGCTTTCTTT. Translated, it gives CASLRTEAFF. The V and J genes are TRBV28 and TRBJ1-1; no clear D. This CDR3 has 10 amino acids. Trimming left V 8 bases short and J 5 bases short, with 6 bases between. Germline V CDR1 and CDR2: MDHEN, SYDVKM.

The chain is built from TRBV11-3 and TRBJ2-7; 9 nucleotides line up with TRBD2. V lost 6 bases and J lost 5; bases outside the gene matches: 8. This CDR3 has 14 amino acids. CDR1 and CDR2 (germline): SGHNT, YENEEA. The CDR3 reads CASSNSGSFHEQYF. DNA of the CDR3: TGTGCCAGCAGTAATAGCGGGAGTTTCCACGAGCAGTACTTC.

A single count supports this clone. The V call is TRBV7-2, the J call TRBJ1-1, with 9 positions matching TRBD1. V lost 3 bases and J lost 10; bases outside the gene matches: 9. This CDR3 region has 14 residues. CDR1 and CDR2 (germline): SGHTA, FQGNSA. CDR3 sequence: CASSFPGQGVGAFF. CDR3 nucleotide sequence: TGTGCCAGCAGCTTCCCGGGACAGGGTGTAGGAGCTTTCTTT.

This chain uses TRBV4-1 with TRBJ2-3; TRBD2 matches 9 bases. V trimming: 1 base; J trimming: 0 bases; junction bases outside the gene matches: 5. This CDR3 region has 17 residues. Germline loops: CDR1 MGHRA, CDR2 YSYEKL. CDR3 DNA sequence: TGCGCCAGCAGCCAAGGGGCAACTAGCGGGAGCACAGATACGCAGTATTTT. It translates to CASSQGATSGSTDTQYF.

This rearrangement joins TRBV27 to TRBJ2-3; no definite D call. CDR3 length: 12 amino acids. Germline V gives CDR1 MNHEY, CDR2 SMNVEV (reference sequence). Trimming took off 5 bases at V and 10 bases at J, with 13 bases between the two ends. CDR3 DNA: TGTGCCAGCAGTGCTACTGGGGAAGCGCAGTATTTT. It translates to CASSATGEAQYF.

The chain joins TRBV10-3 to TRBJ1-5; D uncertain. Germline V gives CDR1 ENHRY, CDR2 SYGVKD. The CDR3 covers 13 residues. Deletions cut 8 bases from V and 0 bases from J, with 8 bases between. CDR3 region: CAIGENSNQPQHF. The CDR3 region has the DNA TGTGCCATCGGAGAGAATAGCAATCAGCCCCAGCATTTT.

This clone showed up just once. This chain uses TRBV28 with TRBJ2-2; D gene ambiguous. Deletions cut 3 bases from V and 6 bases from J, with 11 bases between. The CDR3 is 14 residues long. The germline gives CDR1 MDHEN, CDR2 SYDVKM. DNA for the CDR3: TGTGCCAGCAGTTTTTCCCGGCCGCCCGGGGAGCTGTTTTTT. As protein: CASSFSRPPGELFF.

This chain uses TRBV5-1 with TRBJ1-1, with TRBD1 matching 12 bases. This CDR3 has 13 residues. Germline lookup yields CDR1 SGHRS and CDR2 YFSETQ. V gave up 0 bases and J gave up 11 bases; unmatched junction bases: 2. The CDR3 region is CASSLGDRGLAFF. DNA of the CDR3: TGCGCCAGCAGCTTGGGGGACAGGGGGCTGGCTTTCTTT.

This chain links TRBV9 with TRBJ1-4, with 9 bases lining up with TRBD1. There are 14 residues in the CDR3. J lost 8 bases, V lost 0 bases, and 2 bases had no gene match. Germline CDR1 SGDLS, CDR2 YYNGEE. The CDR3 region has the DNA TGTGCCAGCAGCGTAGGAGGACAGGGGGAAAAACTGTTTTTT. Amino acids: CASSVGGQGEKLFF.

The CDR3 bases are TGCGCCAGCAACTTCGTAGGAGATACGCAGTATTTT. Encoded protein: CASNFVGDTQYF. J is TRBJ2-3 and V is TRBV5-1, with D unresolved. V shed 6 bases and J shed 5 bases, with 10 bases lying between them. Germline CDR1 and CDR2: SGHRS and YFSETQ. This CDR3 comprises 12 residues. The variable domain in full, with the rest retrieved from reference TRBV5-1 and TRBJ2-3, is KAGVTQTPRYLIKTRGQQVTLSCSPISGHRSVSWYQQTPGQGLQFLFEYFSETQRNKGNFPGRFSGRQFSNSRSEMNVSTLELGDSALYLCASNFVGDTQYFGPGTRLTVL.